This T cell receptor beta chain was recorded in a study of blood T cell repertoires in COVID-19. Study-level background: From the United States, Italy and Spain came samples of acute and convalescent COVID-19. Nucleic acid was either cDNA or gDNA, and it came from T cells, B-cell-depleted T cells, or PBMCs.

This CDR3 is 14 amino acids long. The germline CDR1 and CDR2 sequences are MNHEY and SMNVEV (reference sequence). Trimming took off 7 bases at V and 2 bases at J, with 13 bases between the two ends. As originally analysed: Amplifying reference gene primers gave estimates of nucleated cell counts. The table came from immunoSEQ multiplex PCR; TCRdb's copy has only in-frame clones and leaves some out. D and trimming were read from the DNA, whereas the V and J calls and clone size are those reported in that table. The table records 270,000 or so clones, more than 80% of them present only once. This clone appeared a few times.

The source of this sequence is a woman aged 25 to 45 with active or convalescent COVID-19. This chain connects TRBV27 to TRBJ2-3; D perhaps matches TRBD2 (6 bases). Material: peripheral blood. The CDR3 is CASTSSGDTDTQYF. The CDR3 DNA is TGTGCCAGCACCTCGTCGGGGGACACAGATACGCAGTATTTT.